These 18 T cell receptor beta chains share one sample of origin, sequenced in a study of T cells in women clearing cervical HPV infection (dated by TCRdb to the late 2010s). Library preparation employed the immunoSEQ multiplex PCR assay. Imported from immuneACCESS, the table was reduced by TCRdb to in-frame sequences with V and J called. These copies leave out some clones; in studies compared against another copy, an unresolved V gene accounts for under half, and the cause of the remainder is not known. The sample table on file contains 35,000 to 45,000 clones. 5.8% of the sample is held by the ten biggest clonotypes. The sample comprised blood buffy coat. The receptor source for this set is a woman aged 18 to 75 with a cervical HPV16 infection that either progressed to CIN3+ or cleared (not recorded which).

Concerning this clone: The CDR3 is cut off 3 residues early in the read; its end comes from the germline J gene. The V and J genes are TRBV7-9 and TRBJ1-1, with 8 bases that match TRBD1. The length of the CDR3 is 15 residues. Germline loops: CDR1 SEHNR, CDR2 FQNEAQ (reference sequence). With 5 bases clipped from V and 0 bases from J, the junction kept 5 bases outside the gene matches. The CDR3 is CASSKRQGLNTEAFF. The DNA read from the CDR3 is TGTGCCAGCAGCAAGCGACAGGGGCTGAACACTGAA.

Incomplete CDR3 DNA: TGTGCCAGCAGTGACGGACAAACCTACAATGAG. Its protein is CASSDGQTYNE. The whole CDR3 protein reads CASSDGQTYNEQFF. V and J are TRBV2 and TRBJ2-1, with a possible D match to TRBD1 (5 bases). The sequenced fragment ends 3 residues before the CDR3 boundary, so the rest is inferred from the germline J gene. The germline CDR1 and CDR2 sequences are SNHLY and FYNNEI. V lost 3 bases and J lost 2, with 8 bases in between. The CDR3 totals 14 residues.

A remark on this clone: The read stops 3 residues short of the end of the CDR3; the missing end is completed from the germline J gene. This rearrangement joins TRBV19 to TRBJ1-2; 9 positions agree with TRBD1. Germline V gives CDR1 LNHDA, CDR2 SQIVND (reference sequence). CDR3 size: 13 residues. The V and J ends lost 6 bases and 6 bases, in that order; junction bases with no gene match: 5. CDR3 DNA (partial): TGTGCCAGTAGACAGGGGGCGGAAAATGGC. Amino acids: CASRQGAENG. The complete CDR3 protein is CASRQGAENGYTF.

About this clone: The read stops 3 residues short of the end of the CDR3; the missing end is completed from the germline J gene. The chain recombines TRBV5-1 with TRBJ2-2; the D gene is possibly TRBD2 (5 bases). CDR3 length: 14 amino acids. The germline CDR1 and CDR2 sequences are SGHRS and YFSETQ. V lost 0 bases and J lost 6, with 9 bases in between. The covered CDR3 bases are TGCGCCAGCAGCTTGGCCGGGGTCCCCGGGGAG. It codes for CASSLAGVPGE. The entire CDR3 reads CASSLAGVPGELFF.

With regard to this clone: Sequencing ends 3 residues short of the CDR3 end; the germline J gene provides the rest. V usage is TRBV18 and J usage is TRBJ2-5; 8 nucleotides match TRBD2. This CDR3 is 14 amino acids long. The junction had 4 bases not matched to a gene; V was cut back by 5 bases and J by 2 bases. Germline CDR1 is KGHSH and CDR2 is LQKENI. The chain's CDR3 is CASSTGGAQETQYF. CDR3 DNA (partial): TGTGCCAGCTCAACGGGGGGGGCGCAAGAGACC. The whole variable domain, remainder taken from reference TRBV18 and TRBJ2-5, is NAGVMQNPRHLVRRRGQEARLRCSPMKGHSHVYWYRQLPEEGLKFMVYLQKENIIDESGMPKERFSAEFPKEGPSILRIQQVVRGDSAAYFCASSTGGAQETQYFGPGTRLLVL.

Points on this clone: The missing CDR3 end, 3 residues past where the read stops, is filled in from the germline J gene. The rearrangement uses TRBV5-4 and TRBJ2-2, with TRBD1 as a possible D gene (5 bases). Between the trimmed V and J ends, which lost 2 bases and 7 bases, there was a span of 15 bases. The length of the CDR3 is 15 residues. Germline CDR1 and CDR2: SGHNT and YYREEE (reference sequence). The CDR3 sequence is CASSFSPGYGGELFF. CDR3 bases read: TGTGCCAGCAGCTTTAGTCCAGGGTACGGCGGGGAG.

In regard to this clone: The read ends 3 residues early relative to the CDR3; the germline J gene fills the gap. The chain employs TRBV28 and TRBJ1-1; weak D call: TRBD1 (5 bases). The germline V and J ends were trimmed by 5 bases and 5 bases, with 9 bases remaining between them. Germline V gene sequence: CDR1 MDHEN, CDR2 SYDVKM. The CDR3 is 12 amino acids. CDR3 residues: CASSVAGTEAFF. The sequenced part of the CDR3 DNA is TGTGCCAGCAGTGTAGCAGGGACTGAA.

Comment on this clone: The CDR3 end is not reached by the read, which stops 3 residues before it; the germline J gene fills it in. This sequence joins TRBV18 and TRBJ2-3, with D unresolved. The length of the CDR3 is 15 residues. Germline assignment: CDR1 KGHSH and CDR2 LQKENI. CDR3 DNA, as far as it was read: TGTGCCAGCTCACCAACCCACCAGAAACAAGAGACG. It specifies CASSPTHQKQET. The complete CDR3 protein is CASSPTHQKQETQYF.

Points on this clone: The CDR3 end is not reached by the read, which stops 3 residues before it; the germline J gene fills it in. The chain couples TRBV19 to TRBJ2-7; TRBD1 is a possible D gene (5 bases). V was pared by 8 bases and J by 3 bases, with 17 bases between. There are 14 residues in the CDR3. Germline lookup yields CDR1 LNHDA and CDR2 SQIVND (reference sequence). CDR3: CASRTRAGHYEQYF. Partial CDR3 DNA: TGTGCCAGTCGGACGCGTGCAGGGCACTACGAG.

In the case of this clone: The read gets to within 3 residues of the CDR3 end, and the germline J gene fills in the rest. This rearrangement joins TRBV5-1 to TRBJ2-3; D perhaps matches TRBD1 (7 bases). The CDR3 consists of 13 residues. Germline V gene sequence: CDR1 SGHRS, CDR2 YFSETQ. Incomplete CDR3 DNA: TGCGCCAGCAGTTCCGACAGGGAGGAGACG. This sequence encodes CASSSDREET. The complete CDR3 sequence is CASSSDREETQYF.

As concerns this clone: The sequenced fragment ends 3 residues before the CDR3 boundary, so the rest is inferred from the germline J gene. This chain links TRBV19 with TRBJ2-7; maybe TRBD2 (5 bases). From germline, CDR1 is LNHDA and CDR2 SQIVND (reference sequence). This CDR3 has 12 amino acids. Between the trimmed V and J ends, which lost 8 bases and 4 bases, there was a span of 12 bases. The CDR3 loop is CASSDRGYEQYF. The DNA read from the CDR3 is TGTGCCAGTTCCGACCGCGGGTACGAG.

With regard to this clone: With the read ending 3 residues before the CDR3 end, the germline J gene is used to fill in that end. The V call is TRBV6-2 or TRBV6-3, the J call TRBJ2-5; maybe TRBD1 (6 bases). The germline V gene encodes CDR1 MNHEY and CDR2 SVGEGT. The CDR3 runs to 16 residues. V was pared by 2 bases and J by 3 bases, with 16 bases between. CDR3 bases read: TGTGCCAGCAGTTACACGTCAGTAAACAGGGAAGAGACC. The encoded protein is CASSYTSVNREET. The full CDR3 sequence reads CASSYTSVNREETQYF.

About this clone: The sequenced fragment ends 3 residues before the CDR3 boundary, so the rest is inferred from the germline J gene. The chain employs TRBV19 and TRBJ1-2; D unresolved. CDR1 is LNHDA and CDR2 is SQIVND in the germline V gene (reference sequence). The CDR3 contains 15 residues. CDR3 DNA, as far as it was read: TGTGCCAGTAGTATCGGGCTAGCGGGAGAAGACGAC. Amino acid sequence: CASSIGLAGEDD. The complete CDR3 sequence is CASSIGLAGEDDYTF.

As to this clone: The read falls 3 residues short of the CDR3 end, and the missing part is taken from the germline J gene. V and J are TRBV18 and TRBJ2-4, with D perhaps matching TRBD2 (5 bases). CDR1 KGHSH and CDR2 LQKENI come from the germline V gene. This CDR3 comprises 12 residues. The CDR3 sequence: CASSPERVGQYF. Incomplete CDR3 DNA: TGTGCCAGCTCACCAGAGAGGGTTGGT.

Notes on this clone: The missing CDR3 end, 3 residues past where the read stops, is filled in from the germline J gene. This chain uses TRBV30 with TRBJ1-1; D is uncertain. The V gene lost 1 base and the J gene lost 0 bases, with 6 bases spanning the gap. The germline gives CDR1 GTSNPN, CDR2 SVGIG (reference sequence). The CDR3 is made up of 13 amino acids. CDR3 sequence: CAWSAGMNTEAFF. The CDR3 bases that were read are TGTGCCTGGAGTGCCGGTATGAACACTGAA.

For this clone: The read finishes 3 residues shy of the CDR3 end, and the germline J gene is used to complete it. The chain recombines TRBV5-1 with TRBJ2-7; 15 positions agree with TRBD2. This CDR3 spans 18 amino acids. V trimming: 0 bases; J trimming: 5 bases; junction bases outside the gene matches: 9. The germline V gene has CDR1 SGHRS and CDR2 YFSETQ. This CDR3 reads CASSLGLDGTSGRNEQYF. CDR3 DNA (partial): TGCGCCAGCAGCTTGGGGCTGGATGGGACTAGCGGGAGGAACGAG. The variable domain in full, with the rest retrieved from reference TRBV5-1 and TRBJ2-7, is KAGVTQTPRYLIKTRGQQVTLSCSPISGHRSVSWYQQTPGQGLQFLFEYFSETQRNKGNFPGRFSGRQFSNSRSEMNVSTLELGDSALYLCASSLGLDGTSGRNEQYFGPGTRLTVT.

As concerns this clone: The read gets to within 3 residues of the CDR3 end, and the germline J gene fills in the rest. The rearrangement links TRBV24-1 to TRBJ2-1, with a weak D call TRBD1 (6 bases). Germline loops: CDR1 KGHDR, CDR2 SFDVKD. CDR3 length equals 15 residues. Trimming cost V 5 bases and J 3 bases, with 13 bases left between them. CDR3: CATSGEGGDYNEQFF. The sequenced CDR3 bases are TGTGCCACCAGTGGAGAAGGGGGAGACTACAATGAG.

A remark on this clone: The CDR3 end is not reached by the read, which stops 3 residues before it; the germline J gene fills it in. This chain joins TRBV11-3 and TRBJ1-1, with D perhaps TRBD1 (6 bases). The CDR3 runs to 15 residues. The germline gives CDR1 SGHNT, CDR2 YENEEA. This CDR3 is CASSPYSYSDREAFF. Partial CDR3 DNA: TGTGCCAGCAGCCCCTACTCTTATTCGGACAGAGAA.